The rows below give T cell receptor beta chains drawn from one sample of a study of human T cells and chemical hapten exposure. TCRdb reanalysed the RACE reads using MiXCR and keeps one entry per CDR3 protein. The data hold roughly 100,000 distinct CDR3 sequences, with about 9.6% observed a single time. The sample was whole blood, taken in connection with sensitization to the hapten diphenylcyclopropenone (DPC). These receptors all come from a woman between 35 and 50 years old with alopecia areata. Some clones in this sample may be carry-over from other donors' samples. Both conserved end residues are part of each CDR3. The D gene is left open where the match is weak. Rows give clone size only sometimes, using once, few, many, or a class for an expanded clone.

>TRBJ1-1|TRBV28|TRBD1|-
TGTGCCAGCAGCCCTCCGACAGGGACGAACACTGAAGCTTTCTTT
CASSPPTGTNTEAFF
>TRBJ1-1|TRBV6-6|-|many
TGTGCCAGCAGAGTAGGGGAGTGGACTGAAGCTTTCTTT
CASRVGEWTEAFF
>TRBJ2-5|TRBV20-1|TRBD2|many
TGCAGTGCTAGACTGGGACTAGCGGGAGTTAAGACCCAGTACTTC
CSARLGLAGVKTQYF
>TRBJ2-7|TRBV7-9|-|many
TGTGCCAGCAGCAGCCCTGAGCGGGACATACGAACGCTCGAGCAGTACTTC
CASSSPERDIRTLEQYF
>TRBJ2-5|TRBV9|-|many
TGTGCCAGCAGCCGGTGGGGGATGGCACAAGAGACCCAGTACTTC
CASSRWGMAQETQYF
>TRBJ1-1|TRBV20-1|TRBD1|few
TGCAGTGTCGCGGACCTGTACAGGGGATCGAACACTGAAGCTTTCTTT
CSVADLYRGSNTEAFF
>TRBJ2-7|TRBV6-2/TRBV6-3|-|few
TGTGCCAGCAGTTACTCGACCCTCGGAGAGACCCGTGACGAGCAGTACTTC
CASSYSTLGETRDEQYF
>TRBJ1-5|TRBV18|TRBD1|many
TGTGCCAGCTCACGCGGACAGGGTCAGCCCCAGCATTTT
CASSRGQGQPQHF
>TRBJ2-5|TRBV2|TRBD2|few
TGTGCCAGCGTCGGGTCAGGGCTAGCGGGGTTACCCCAAGAGACCCAGTACTTC
CASVGSGLAGLPQETQYF
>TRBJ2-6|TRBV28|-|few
TGTGCCAGCAGTCCTCTAACGGCCCAACTAGGGCTCTCTGGGGCCAACGTCCTGACTTTC
CASSPLTAQLGLSGANVLTF
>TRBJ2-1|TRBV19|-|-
TGTGCCAGTAGTATTAATAGGCGGGACGCTGGGGCCAATGAGCAGTTCTTC
CASSINRRDAGANEQFF
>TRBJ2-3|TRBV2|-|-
TGTGCCAGCAATGGCATCAAGGGCCAGCCGTATTTT
CASNGIKGQPYF
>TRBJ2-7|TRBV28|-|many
TGTGCCAGCAGTTTAGTTTCGGAGTACGAGCAGTACTTC
CASSLVSEYEQYF
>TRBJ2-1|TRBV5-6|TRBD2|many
TGTGCCAGCAGCTTGGAGACTAGCGACTACAATGAGCAGTTCTTC
CASSLETSDYNEQFF
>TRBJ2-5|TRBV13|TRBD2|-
TGTGCCAGCAGCTTAGGCCGGGGCGGGAGTGAGACCCAGTACTTC
CASSLGRGGSETQYF
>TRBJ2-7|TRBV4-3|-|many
TGCGCCAGCAGCCAGGCAAGGGGGGCCTACGAGCAGTACTTC
CASSQARGAYEQYF
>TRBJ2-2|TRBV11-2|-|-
TGTGCCAGCAGAAAACTACCCGGAGCAAACACCGGGGAGCTGTTTTTT
CASRKLPGANTGELFF
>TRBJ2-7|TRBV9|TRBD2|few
TGTGCCAGCAGCGCCGCTCCGCGCGGGAGGCGGGGGGAGCAGTACTTC
CASSAAPRGRRGEQYF
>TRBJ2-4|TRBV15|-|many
TGTGCCACCAGCCGTTATGGGGCAGGGGCGAACATTCAGTACTTC
CATSRYGAGANIQYF
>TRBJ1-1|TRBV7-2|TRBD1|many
TGTGCCAGCAGCCTAGTATCCAGGGGGGCCCGGACTGAAGCTTTCTTT
CASSLVSRGARTEAFF
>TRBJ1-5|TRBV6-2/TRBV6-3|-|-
TGTGCCAGCAGTTACAATTTTGGAGACAGCCTTAGCAATCAGCCCCAGCATTTT
CASSYNFGDSLSNQPQHF
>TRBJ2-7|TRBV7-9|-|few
TGTGCCAGCAGCTTCGACAGCCTGAAATACGAGCAGTACTTC
CASSFDSLKYEQYF
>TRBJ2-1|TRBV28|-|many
TGTGCCAGCAGTTTGAGAACCCACACGTCCTCCTACAATGAGCAGTTCTTC
CASSLRTHTSSYNEQFF
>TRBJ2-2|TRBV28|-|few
TGTGCCAGCAGTTTCTTGGGACGGGCGAACACCGGGGAGCTGTTTTTT
CASSFLGRANTGELFF
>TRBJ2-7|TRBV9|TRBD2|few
TGTGCCAGCAGCCCCCTTGCGGGAGGGCCATTCGAGCAGTACTTC
CASSPLAGGPFEQYF
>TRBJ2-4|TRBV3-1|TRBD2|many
TGTGCCAGCAGCCTCTTCCAGACTAGCCCTAAAAACATTCAGTACTTC
CASSLFQTSPKNIQYF
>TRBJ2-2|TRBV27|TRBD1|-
TGTGCCAGCAGTTTAAATCCCGACAGGGCCTACACCGGGGAGCTGTTTTTT
CASSLNPDRAYTGELFF
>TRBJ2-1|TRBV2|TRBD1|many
TGTGCCAGCCGGCCCGACAGGGACTACAATGAGCAGTTCTTC
CASRPDRDYNEQFF
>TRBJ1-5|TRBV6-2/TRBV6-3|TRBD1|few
TGTGCCAGCAGTTGGGACAGGGGGCTCCAAGGAAGCAATCAGCCACAGCATTTT
CASSWDRGLQGSNQPQHF
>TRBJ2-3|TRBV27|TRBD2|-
TGTGCCAGCAGTTCCCCACTAGCGGGAGGGAGCACAGATACGCAGTATTTT
CASSSPLAGGSTDTQYF
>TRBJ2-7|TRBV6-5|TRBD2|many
TGTGCCAGCAGTTTGGGGACTAGCGAAAGGGCCACCTACGAGCAGTACTTC
CASSLGTSERATYEQYF
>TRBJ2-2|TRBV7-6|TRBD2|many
TGTGCCAGCAGCCCTCGATCGGGGGGGCTGAACACCGGGGAGCTGTTTTTT
CASSPRSGGLNTGELFF
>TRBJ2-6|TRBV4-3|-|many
TGCGCCAGCAGCCAAGACGGAGTCTCTGGGGCCAACGTCCTGACTTTC
CASSQDGVSGANVLTF
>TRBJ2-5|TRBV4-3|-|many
TGCGCCAGCAGCCAAGATCCGGGACCACAAGAGACCCAGTACTTC
CASSQDPGPQETQYF
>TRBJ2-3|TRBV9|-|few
TGTGCCAGTACGCCCAAGCCGGGGTACACAGATACGCAGTATTTT
CASTPKPGYTDTQYF